This TCR beta chain was sequenced for a study of identical twins. General observations from the study: Cord blood beta clonotypes that were abundant carried fewer insertions, and memory repertoires showed no such trend.

At least ten counts were recorded for this clonotype. Its specificity is unknown. Healthy Caucasians made up all donors. A universal primer site came from template switching; cDNA carried unique molecular identifiers. TCRdb analysed the 5' RACE reads with MiXCR anew, one entry per CDR3 protein. The repertoire holds about 150,000 distinct CDR3 sequences, roughly 3.5% seen once, with around 8.1% in the top ten. The V gene's germline CDR1 is SGHRS and CDR2 YFSETQ. This CDR3 contains 11 residues. V was pared by 4 bases and J by 3 bases, with 3 bases between. The source is a young man in good health. What was sequenced was memory T cells sorted from blood. The chain is built from TRBV5-1 and TRBJ2-3; D not certain. The CDR3 DNA reads as TGCGCCAGCAGCGCTACAGATACGCAGTATTTT. Amino acid sequence: CASSATDTQYF.